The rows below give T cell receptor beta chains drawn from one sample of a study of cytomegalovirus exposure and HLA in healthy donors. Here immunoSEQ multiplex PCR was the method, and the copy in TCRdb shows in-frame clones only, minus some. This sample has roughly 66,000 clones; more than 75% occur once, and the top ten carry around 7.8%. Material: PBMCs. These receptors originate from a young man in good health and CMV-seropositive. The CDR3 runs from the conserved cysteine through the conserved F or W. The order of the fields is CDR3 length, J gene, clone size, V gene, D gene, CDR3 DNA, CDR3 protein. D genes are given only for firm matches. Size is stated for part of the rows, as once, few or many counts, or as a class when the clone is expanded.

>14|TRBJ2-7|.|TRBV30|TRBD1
TGTGCCTGGAGCCCAGGGACAGCAGTCTACGAGCAGTACTTC
CAWSPGTAVYEQYF
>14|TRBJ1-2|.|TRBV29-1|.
TGCAGCGTTGAAGATCGAGGAAATCGCTATGGCTACACCTTC
CSVEDRGNRYGYTF
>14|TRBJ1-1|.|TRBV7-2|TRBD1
TGTGCCAGCCGGACAGGGGGGTGGGACACTGAAGCTTTCTTT
CASRTGGWDTEAFF
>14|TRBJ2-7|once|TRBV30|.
TGTGCCTGGAGTCTTGCGGGGGCCTCCTACGAGCAGTACTTC
CAWSLAGASYEQYF
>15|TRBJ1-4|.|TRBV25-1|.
TGTGCCAGCAGCGTTGGACAGCTTGTAGACGAAAAACTGTTTTTT
CASSVGQLVDEKLFF
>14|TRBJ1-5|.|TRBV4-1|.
TGCGCCAGCAGCATCGGGGTCGGGGGTCAGCCCCAGCATTTT
CASSIGVGGQPQHF
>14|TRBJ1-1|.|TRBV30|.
TGTGCCTGGAGTAGGCAGGCCCCTGGCACTGAAGCTTTCTTT
CAWSRQAPGTEAFF
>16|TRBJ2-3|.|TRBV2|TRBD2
TGTGCCAGCAGTGGGGGACTAGCGGGGATCACAGATACGCAGTATTTT
CASSGGLAGITDTQYF
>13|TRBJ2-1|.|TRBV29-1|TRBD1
TGCAGCGTCGGGGGACAGGGGAAAAGTGAGCAGTTCTTC
CSVGGQGKSEQFF
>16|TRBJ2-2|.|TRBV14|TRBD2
TGTGCCAGCAGCCAGCCGGGACTAGTAAACACCGGGGAGCTGTTTTTT
CASSQPGLVNTGELFF
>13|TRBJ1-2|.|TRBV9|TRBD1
TGTGCCAGCAGCGCCACAGGGGAAGGAGGCTACACCTTC
CASSATGEGGYTF
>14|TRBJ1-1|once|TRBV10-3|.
TGTGCCATCAGTGCGATGGGGGGGGAGACTGAAGCTTTCTTT
CAISAMGGETEAFF
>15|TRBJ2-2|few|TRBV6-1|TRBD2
TGTGCCACCCCCCAGGTTAGCGGGGAGGTCGGGGAGCTGTTTTTT
CATPQVSGEVGELFF
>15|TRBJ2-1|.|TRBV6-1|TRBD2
TGTGCCAGCACCACCATAGCGGGGGTGGGGAATGAGCAGTTCTTC
CASTTIAGVGNEQFF
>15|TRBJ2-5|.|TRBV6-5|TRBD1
TGTGCCAGCAGTCCTATGACAGGGGTCCAAGAGACCCAGTACTTC
CASSPMTGVQETQYF
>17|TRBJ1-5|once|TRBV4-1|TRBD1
TGCGCCAGCAGCCAAGGCCCCGCAGGGGGCGCGTATCAGCCCCAGCATTTT
CASSQGPAGGAYQPQHF
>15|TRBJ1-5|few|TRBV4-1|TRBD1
TGCGCCAGCAGCCAAGAACCAGGGGGCTATCAGCCCCAGCATTTT
CASSQEPGGYQPQHF
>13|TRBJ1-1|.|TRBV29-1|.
TGCAGCGCCGACTGGCGGGACCGGGAAGAAGCTTTCTTT
CSADWRDREEAFF
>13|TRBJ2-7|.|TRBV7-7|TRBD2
TGTGCCAGCAGCCCCACTAGCGGGACCGAGCAGTACTTC
CASSPTSGTEQYF
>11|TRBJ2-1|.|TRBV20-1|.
TGCAGTGCTAGTCGCGGGGATGAGCAGTTCTTC
CSASRGDEQFF
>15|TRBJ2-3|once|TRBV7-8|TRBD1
TGTGCCAGCAGCATGCGGGACAGGGGGCCAGATACGCAGTATTTT
CASSMRDRGPDTQYF
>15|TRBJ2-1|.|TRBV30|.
TGTGCCTGGAGTCCAGGACAGAGCTCCTACAATGAGCAGTTCTTC
CAWSPGQSSYNEQFF
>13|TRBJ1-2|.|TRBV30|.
TGTGCCTGGCGCGTCTCGCGGTACTATGGCTACACCTTC
CAWRVSRYYGYTF
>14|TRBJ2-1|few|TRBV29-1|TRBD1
TGCAGCGTTGAACGCGGGACAGGGTACAATGAGCAGTTCTTC
CSVERGTGYNEQFF
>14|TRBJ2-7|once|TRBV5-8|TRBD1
TGTGCCAGCAGCTTGACAGGGGCCAGCTACGAGCAGTACTTC
CASSLTGASYEQYF
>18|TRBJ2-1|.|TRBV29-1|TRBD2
TGCAGCGTTGAAGGCCGATCGGGACTAGCGGAAGTATACAATGAGCAGTTCTTC
CSVEGRSGLAEVYNEQFF
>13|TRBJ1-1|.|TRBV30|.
TGTGCCTGGAGTGTAGGGAGGAACACTGAAGCTTTCTTT
CAWSVGRNTEAFF
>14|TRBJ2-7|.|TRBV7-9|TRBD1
TGTGCCAGCAGCCTCGACAGGGGTAACGACGAGCAGTACTTC
CASSLDRGNDEQYF
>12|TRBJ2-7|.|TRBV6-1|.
TGTGCCAGCAGTGTCGCAGGCTACGAGCAGTACTTC
CASSVAGYEQYF
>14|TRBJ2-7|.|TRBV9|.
TGTGCCAGCAGCTCCGGGGACAACTCCTACGAGCAGTACTTC
CASSSGDNSYEQYF
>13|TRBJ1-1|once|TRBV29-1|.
TGCAGCGTTCGTGGGCAGGCGAACACTGAAGCTTTCTTT
CSVRGQANTEAFF
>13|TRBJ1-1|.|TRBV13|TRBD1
TGTGCCAGCAGGGACAGGTTGAACACTGAAGCTTTCTTT
CASRDRLNTEAFF
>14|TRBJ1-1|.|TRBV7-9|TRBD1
TGTGCCAGCAGCTTAGTTGTACAGGGGACTGAAGCTTTCTTT
CASSLVVQGTEAFF
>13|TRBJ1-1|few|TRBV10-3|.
TGTGCCCATCAGGAGGACCCCAACACTGAAGCTTTCTTT
CAHQEDPNTEAFF
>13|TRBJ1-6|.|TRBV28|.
TGTGCCAGCAGTTCGGAGGGGTTCTCACCCCTCCACTTT
CASSSEGFSPLHF
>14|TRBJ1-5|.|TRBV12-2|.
TGTGCAAGTCGCTTGGGACATAAGATTCAGCCCCAGCATTTT
CASRLGHKIQPQHF
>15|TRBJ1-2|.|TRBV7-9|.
TGTGCCAGCAGCCCGACCCGGGGGACCGCCTATGGCTACACCTTC
CASSPTRGTAYGYTF
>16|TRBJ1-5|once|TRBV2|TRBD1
TGTGCCAGCAATTCCGACAGGGGATATAGCAATCAGCCCCAGCATTTT
CASNSDRGYSNQPQHF
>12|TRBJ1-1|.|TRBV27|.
TGTGCCAGCAGTCTACAGGGACGGGAAGCTTTCTTT
CASSLQGREAFF
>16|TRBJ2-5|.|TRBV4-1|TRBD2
TGCGCCAGCAGCCCGGGACTAGCGGGGGGGGTTGAGACCCAGTACTTC
CASSPGLAGGVETQYF
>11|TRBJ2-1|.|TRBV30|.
TGTGCCTGGAGTTACTACAATGAGCAGTTCTTC
CAWSYYNEQFF
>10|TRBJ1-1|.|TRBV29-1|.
TGCAGCGTTGGGGGGGCTGAAGCTTTCTTT
CSVGGAEAFF
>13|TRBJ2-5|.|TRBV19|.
TGTGCCAGTACCCCCGGGAGAGGGGAGACCCAGTACTTC
CASTPGRGETQYF
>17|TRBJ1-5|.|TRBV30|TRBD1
TGTGCCTGGAGAACCGGCGGGGGACAGGGAGGGAATCAGCCCCAGCATTTT
CAWRTGGGQGGNQPQHF
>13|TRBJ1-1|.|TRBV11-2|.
TGTGCCAGCAGCGTATACCAGGGGCCTGAAGCTTTCTTT
CASSVYQGPEAFF
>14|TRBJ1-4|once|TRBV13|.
TGTGCCAGCAGCCCTACAGGGCTGGACGAAAAACTGTTTTTT
CASSPTGLDEKLFF
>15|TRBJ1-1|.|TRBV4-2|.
TGTGCCAGCAGCCAAGAAGGCGGGGCCGGCACTGAAGCTTTCTTT
CASSQEGGAGTEAFF
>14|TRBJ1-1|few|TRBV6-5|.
TGTGCCAGCAGCCACAGGTCTGGGCGGACTGAAGCTTTCTTT
CASSHRSGRTEAFF
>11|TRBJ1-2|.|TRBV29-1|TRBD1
TGCAGCGTTGCAGGGGGCGATGGCTACACCTTC
CSVAGGDGYTF
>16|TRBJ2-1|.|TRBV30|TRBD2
TGTGCCTGGAGTCGGGGACTAGCGGGAATCTACAATGAGCAGTTCTTC
CAWSRGLAGIYNEQFF
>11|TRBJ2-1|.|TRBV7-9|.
TGTGCCAGCAGCTTAGGGCAGTGGCAGTTCTTC
CASSLGQWQFF
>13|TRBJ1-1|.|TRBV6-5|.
TGTGCCAGCAGTTACTCACCGGGGGGAGGGGCTTTCTTT
CASSYSPGGGAFF
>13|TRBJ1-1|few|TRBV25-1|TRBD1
TGTGCCAGCAGTGTGGGGACAGTCACTGAAGCTTTCTTT
CASSVGTVTEAFF
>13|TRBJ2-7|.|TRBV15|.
TGTGCCACCAGCAGGGACACAGACTACGAGCAGTACTTC
CATSRDTDYEQYF